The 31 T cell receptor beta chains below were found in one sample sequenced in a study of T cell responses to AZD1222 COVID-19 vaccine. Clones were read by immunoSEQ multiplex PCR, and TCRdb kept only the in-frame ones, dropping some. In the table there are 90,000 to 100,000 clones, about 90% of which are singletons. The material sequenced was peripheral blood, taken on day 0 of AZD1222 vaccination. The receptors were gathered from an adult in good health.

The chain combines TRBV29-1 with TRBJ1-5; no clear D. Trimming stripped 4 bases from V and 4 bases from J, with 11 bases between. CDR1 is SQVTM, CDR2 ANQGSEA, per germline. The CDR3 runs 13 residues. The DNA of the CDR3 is TGCAGCGTTGCCGCGGTGGGGAATCAGCCCCAGCATTTT. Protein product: CSVAAVGNQPQHF.

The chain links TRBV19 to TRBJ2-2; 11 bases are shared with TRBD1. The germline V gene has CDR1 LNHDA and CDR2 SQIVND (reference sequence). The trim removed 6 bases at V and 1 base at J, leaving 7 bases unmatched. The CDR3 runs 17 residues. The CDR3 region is CASRRGGTGGNTGELFF. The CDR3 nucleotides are TGTGCCAGTAGAAGAGGTGGGACAGGGGGGAACACCGGGGAGCTGTTTTTT.

The CDR3 spells CATSREGAGLQETQYF. DNA for the CDR3: TGTGCCACCAGCAGAGAAGGGGCGGGTCTACAAGAGACCCAGTACTTC. The chain employs TRBV15 and TRBJ2-5; D assignment may be TRBD1 or TRBD2 (5 bases each). Per germline, CDR1 LNHNV and CDR2 YYDKDF (reference sequence). This CDR3 is built from 16 residues. The V end lost 0 bases, the J end lost 2 bases, and 13 bases lay between the germline ends.

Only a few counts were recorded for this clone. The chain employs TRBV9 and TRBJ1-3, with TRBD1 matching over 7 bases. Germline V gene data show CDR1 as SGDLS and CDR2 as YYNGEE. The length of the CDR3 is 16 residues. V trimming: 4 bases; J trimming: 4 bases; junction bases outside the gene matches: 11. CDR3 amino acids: CASSIKGGGIGNTIYF. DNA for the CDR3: TGTGCCAGCAGCATAAAGGGAGGGGGCATCGGAAACACCATATATTTT.

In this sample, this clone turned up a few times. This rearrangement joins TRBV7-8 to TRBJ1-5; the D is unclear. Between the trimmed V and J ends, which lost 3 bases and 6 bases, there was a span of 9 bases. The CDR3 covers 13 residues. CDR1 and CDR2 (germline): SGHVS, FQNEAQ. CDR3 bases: TGTGCCAGCAGCTTTGATGAGGCTCAGCCCCAGCATTTT. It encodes CASSFDEAQPQHF.

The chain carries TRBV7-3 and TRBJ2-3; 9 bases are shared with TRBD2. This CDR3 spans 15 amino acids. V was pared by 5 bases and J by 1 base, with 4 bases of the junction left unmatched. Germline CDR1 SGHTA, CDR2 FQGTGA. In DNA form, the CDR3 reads TGTGCCAGCAGCACGTTAGCGGGGGGCACAGATACGCAGTATTTT. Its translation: CASSTLAGGTDTQYF. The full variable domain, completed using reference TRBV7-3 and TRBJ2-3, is GAGVSQTPSNKVTEKGKYVELRCDPISGHTALYWYRQSLGQGPEFLIYFQGTGAADDSGLPNDRFFAVRPEGSVSTLKIQRTERGDSAVYLCASSTLAGGTDTQYFGPGTRLTVL.

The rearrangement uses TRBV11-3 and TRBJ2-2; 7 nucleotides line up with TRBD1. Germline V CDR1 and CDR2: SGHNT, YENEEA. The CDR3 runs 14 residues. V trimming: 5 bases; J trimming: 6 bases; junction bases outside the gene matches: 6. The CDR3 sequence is CASSLTTGAGELFF. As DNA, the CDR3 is TGTGCCAGCAGCCTCACCACAGGGGCCGGGGAGCTGTTTTTT.

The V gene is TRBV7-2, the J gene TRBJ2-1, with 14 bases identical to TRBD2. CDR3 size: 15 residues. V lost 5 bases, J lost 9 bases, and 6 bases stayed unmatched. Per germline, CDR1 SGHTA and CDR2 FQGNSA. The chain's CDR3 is CASSRGLAGVGEQFF. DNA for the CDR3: TGTGCCAGCAGCCGGGGACTAGCGGGAGTAGGTGAGCAGTTCTTC.

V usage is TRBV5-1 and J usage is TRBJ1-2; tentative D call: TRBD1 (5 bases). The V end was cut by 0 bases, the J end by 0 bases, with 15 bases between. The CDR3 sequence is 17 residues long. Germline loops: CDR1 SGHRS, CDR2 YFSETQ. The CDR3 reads CASSLGGDWAANYGYTF. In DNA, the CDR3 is TGCGCCAGCAGCTTGGGAGGGGATTGGGCAGCTAACTATGGCTACACCTTC.

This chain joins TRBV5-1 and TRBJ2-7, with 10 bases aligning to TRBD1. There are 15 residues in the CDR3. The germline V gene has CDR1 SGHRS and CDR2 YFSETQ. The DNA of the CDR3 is TGTGCCAGCAGCCCAGGACAGGGGGATTTGCGCGAGCAGTACGTC. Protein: CASSPGQGDLREQYV.

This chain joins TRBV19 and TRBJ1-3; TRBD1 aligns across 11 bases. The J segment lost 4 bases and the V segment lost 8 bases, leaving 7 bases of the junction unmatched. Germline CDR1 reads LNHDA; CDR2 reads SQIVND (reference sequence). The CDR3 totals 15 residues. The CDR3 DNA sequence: TGTGCCAGTCGGGGACAGGGGGGATTCGGAAACACCATATATTTT. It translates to CASRGQGGFGNTIYF.

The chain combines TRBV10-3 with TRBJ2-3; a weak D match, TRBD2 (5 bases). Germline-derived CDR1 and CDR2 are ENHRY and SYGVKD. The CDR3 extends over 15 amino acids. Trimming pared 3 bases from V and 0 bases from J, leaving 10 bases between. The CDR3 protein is CAISDVRGSTDTQYF. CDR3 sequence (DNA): TGTGCCATCAGTGACGTTCGGGGTAGCACAGATACGCAGTATTTT.

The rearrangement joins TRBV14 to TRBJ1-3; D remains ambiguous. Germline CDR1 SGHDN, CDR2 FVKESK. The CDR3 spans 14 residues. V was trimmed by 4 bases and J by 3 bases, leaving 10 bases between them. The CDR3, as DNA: TGTGCCAGCAGCCTAGAAGTCTTTGGAAACACCATATATTTT. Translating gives CASSLEVFGNTIYF.

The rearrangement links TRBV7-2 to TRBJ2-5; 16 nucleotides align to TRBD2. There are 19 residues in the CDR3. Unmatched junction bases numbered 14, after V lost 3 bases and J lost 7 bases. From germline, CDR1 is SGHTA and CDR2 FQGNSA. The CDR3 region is CASSFSGTSGGASYGTQYF. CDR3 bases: TGTGCCAGCAGCTTTTCGGGGACTAGCGGGGGGGCTTCTTATGGGACCCAGTACTTC.

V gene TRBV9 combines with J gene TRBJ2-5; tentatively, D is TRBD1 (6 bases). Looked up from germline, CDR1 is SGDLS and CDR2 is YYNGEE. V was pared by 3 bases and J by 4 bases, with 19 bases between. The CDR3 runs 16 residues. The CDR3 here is CASSEDGQTLRETQYF. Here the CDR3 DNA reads TGTGCCAGCAGCGAGGACGGACAGACCCTTAGAGAGACCCAGTACTTC.

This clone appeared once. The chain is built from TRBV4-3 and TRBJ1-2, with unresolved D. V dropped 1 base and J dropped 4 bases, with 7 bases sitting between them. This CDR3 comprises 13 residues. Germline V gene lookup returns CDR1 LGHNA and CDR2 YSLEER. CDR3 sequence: CASSQVGGYGYTF. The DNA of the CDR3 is TGCGCCAGCAGCCAAGTCGGCGGCTATGGCTACACCTTC.

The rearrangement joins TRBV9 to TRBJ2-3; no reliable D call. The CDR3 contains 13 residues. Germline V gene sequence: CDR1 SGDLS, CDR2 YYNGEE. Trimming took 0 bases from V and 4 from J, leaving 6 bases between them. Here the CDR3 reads CASSVEIADTQYF. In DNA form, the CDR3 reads TGTGCCAGCAGCGTAGAGATCGCAGATACGCAGTATTTT.

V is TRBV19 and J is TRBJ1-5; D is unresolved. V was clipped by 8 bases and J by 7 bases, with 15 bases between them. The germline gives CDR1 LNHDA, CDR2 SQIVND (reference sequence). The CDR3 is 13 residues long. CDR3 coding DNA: TGTGCCAGTGAGGGAGGAGGGTTGCAGCCCCAGCATTTT. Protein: CASEGGGLQPQHF.

CDR3 loop: CASSKLAGVWNEQFF. The DNA for the CDR3 is TGTGCCAGCAGCAAACTAGCGGGAGTCTGGAATGAGCAGTTCTTC. The rearrangement uses TRBV7-3 and TRBJ2-1; the match to TRBD2 covers 11 bases. The germline gives CDR1 SGHTA, CDR2 FQGTGA. The J segment lost 7 bases and the V segment lost 5 bases, leaving 7 bases of the junction unmatched. CDR3 length equals 15 residues.

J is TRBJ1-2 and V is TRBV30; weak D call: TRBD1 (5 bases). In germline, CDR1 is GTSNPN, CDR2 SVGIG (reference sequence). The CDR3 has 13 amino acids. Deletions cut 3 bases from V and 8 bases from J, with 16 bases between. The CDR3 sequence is CAWRDGTVGGYTF. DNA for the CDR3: TGTGCCTGGAGGGACGGGACCGTCGGGGGCTACACCTTC.

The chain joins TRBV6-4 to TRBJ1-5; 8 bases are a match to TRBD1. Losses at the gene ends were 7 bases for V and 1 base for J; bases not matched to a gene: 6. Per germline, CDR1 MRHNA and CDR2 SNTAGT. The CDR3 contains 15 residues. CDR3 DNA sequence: TGTGCCAGCATCGGACAGGGCTTGAGCAATCAGCCCCAGCATTTT. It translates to CASIGQGLSNQPQHF.

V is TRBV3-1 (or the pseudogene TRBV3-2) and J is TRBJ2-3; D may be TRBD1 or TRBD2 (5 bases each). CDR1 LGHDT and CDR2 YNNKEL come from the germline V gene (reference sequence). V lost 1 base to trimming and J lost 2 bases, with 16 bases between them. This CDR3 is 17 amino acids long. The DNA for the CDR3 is TGTGCCAGCAGCCAAGCAGGGAGCGGCGTGTTCACAGATACGCAGTATTTT. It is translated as CASSQAGSGVFTDTQYF.

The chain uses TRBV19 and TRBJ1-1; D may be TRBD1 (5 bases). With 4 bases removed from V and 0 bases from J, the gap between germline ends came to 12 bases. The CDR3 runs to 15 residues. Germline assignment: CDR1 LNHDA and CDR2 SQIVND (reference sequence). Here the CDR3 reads CASSTRAGVNTEAFF. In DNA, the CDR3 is TGTGCCAGTAGTACCAGGGCGGGGGTGAACACTGAAGCTTTCTTT.

The CDR3 nucleotides read TGTGCCAGCAGTTACTCGAACCCGGGGACTGAAGCTTTCTTT. Protein product: CASSYSNPGTEAFF. This chain connects TRBV6-5 to TRBJ1-1; D uncertain. The CDR3 length is 14 residues. Trimming cost V 0 bases and J 5 bases, with 10 bases left between them. Germline CDR1 MNHEY, CDR2 SVGAGI.

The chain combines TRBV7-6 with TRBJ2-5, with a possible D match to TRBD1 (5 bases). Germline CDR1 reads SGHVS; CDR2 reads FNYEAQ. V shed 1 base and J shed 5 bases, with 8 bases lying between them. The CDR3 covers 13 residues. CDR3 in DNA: TGTGCCAGCAGCTTAGTGGGGCCGGAGACCCAGTACTTC. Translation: CASSLVGPETQYF. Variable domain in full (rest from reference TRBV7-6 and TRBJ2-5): GAGVSQSPRYKVTKRGQDVALRCDPISGHVSLYWYRQALGQGPEFLTYFNYEAQQDKSGLPNDRFSAERPEGSISTLTIQRTEQRDSAMYRCASSLVGPETQYFGPGTRLLVL.

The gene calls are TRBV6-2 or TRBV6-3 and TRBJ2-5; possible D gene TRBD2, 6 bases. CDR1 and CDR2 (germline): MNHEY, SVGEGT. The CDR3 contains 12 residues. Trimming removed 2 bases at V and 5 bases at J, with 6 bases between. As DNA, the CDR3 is TGTGCCAGCAGTTACGGGAGGGAGACCCAGTACTTC. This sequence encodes CASSYGRETQYF.

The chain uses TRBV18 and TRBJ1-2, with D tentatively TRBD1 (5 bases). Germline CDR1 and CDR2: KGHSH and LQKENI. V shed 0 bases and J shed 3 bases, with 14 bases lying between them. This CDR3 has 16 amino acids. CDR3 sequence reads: CASSPPGTAGYYGYTF. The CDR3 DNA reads TGTGCCAGCTCACCACCCGGGACCGCGGGGTACTATGGCTACACCTTC.

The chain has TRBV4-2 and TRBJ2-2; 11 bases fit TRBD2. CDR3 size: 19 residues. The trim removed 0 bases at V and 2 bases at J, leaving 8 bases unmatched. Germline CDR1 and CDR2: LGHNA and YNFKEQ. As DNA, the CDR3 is TGTGCCAGCAGCCAAGAAGCGCTAGCGGGGGGTCGTAACACCGGGGAGCTGTTTTTT. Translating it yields CASSQEALAGGRNTGELFF.

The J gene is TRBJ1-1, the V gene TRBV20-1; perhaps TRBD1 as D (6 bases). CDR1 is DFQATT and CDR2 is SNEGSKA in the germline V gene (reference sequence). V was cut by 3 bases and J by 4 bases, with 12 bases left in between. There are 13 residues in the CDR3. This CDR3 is CSASGGRVTEAFF. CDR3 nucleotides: TGCAGTGCTAGTGGGGGGCGGGTCACTGAAGCTTTCTTT.

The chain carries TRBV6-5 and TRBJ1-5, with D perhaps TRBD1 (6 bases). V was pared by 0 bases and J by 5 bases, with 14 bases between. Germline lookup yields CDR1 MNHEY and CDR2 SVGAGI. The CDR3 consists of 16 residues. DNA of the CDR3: TGTGCCAGCAGTTACTCGGGGTACAGGGTCGATCAGCCCCAGCATTTT. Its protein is CASSYSGYRVDQPQHF.

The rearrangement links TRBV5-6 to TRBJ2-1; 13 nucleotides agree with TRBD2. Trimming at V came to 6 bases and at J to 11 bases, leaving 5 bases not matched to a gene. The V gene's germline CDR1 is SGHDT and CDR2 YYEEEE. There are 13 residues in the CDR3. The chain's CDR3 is CASTRTSGGKQFF. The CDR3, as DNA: TGTGCCAGCACCCGGACTAGCGGGGGTAAGCAGTTCTTC.